The 26 T cell receptor beta chains in this list originate from one sample, sequenced in a study of regulatory T cells in long-lasting Graves disease. With iRepertoire HTBI primers and Arm-PCR of CDR3 regions, TCR beta libraries were built. A single record per CDR3 protein comes from TCRdb applying MiXCR to the multiplex PCR reads. The table includes roughly 420,000 distinct CDR3 sequences, approximately 14% detected once. Time point indicated: newly diagnosed GD, antithyroid drugs for less than 3 months. From PBMCs, RNA was extracted and then used to make the TCR library. These data were also filed under a second study, of T cells in Graves' hyperthyroidism and ophthalmopathy.

Source: peripheral blood mononuclear cells (PBMCs), taken at new diagnosis, from a patient treated with antithyroid drugs. The receptors stem from a woman between 45 and 60 years old with Graves disease.

In this sample, this clonotype turned up a few times. A single base separates this from a much larger clone, so it may be a read error. The chain uses TRBV27 and TRBJ2-5; a weak D match, TRBD2 (6 bases). This CDR3 spans 15 amino acids. Per germline, CDR1 MNHEY and CDR2 SMNVEV (reference sequence). Deletions cut 1 base from V and 5 bases from J, with 14 bases between. The CDR3 DNA reads TGTGCCAGCAGTTTATTAGGAGGGACCCATGAGACCCAGTACTTC. It encodes CASSLLGGTHETQYF.

V is TRBV10-3 and J is TRBJ1-2, with a possible D match to TRBD1 (5 bases). In germline, CDR1 is ENHRY, CDR2 SYGVKD. CDR3 length: 12 amino acids. Between the trimmed V and J ends, which lost 3 bases and 5 bases, there was a span of 7 bases. The CDR3 loop reads CAISDGGYGYTF. The CDR3 DNA reads TGTGCCATCAGTGACGGGGGGTATGGCTACACCTTC.

With respect to this clonotype: This may arise from a read error, as a much more abundant clone is one base away. The chain has TRBV6-1 and TRBJ1-2; D possibly corresponds to TRBD1 (5 bases). CDR1 and CDR2 (germline): MNHNS, SASEGT. This CDR3 has 12 amino acids. This CDR3 is CARSIQVSGYTF. In DNA, the CDR3 is TGTGCCCGCAGTATACAGGTTTCCGGCTACACCTTC.

At least ten counts were recorded for this clonotype. The chain combines TRBV3-1 with TRBJ2-5; tentatively, D is TRBD1 or TRBD2 (5 bases each). Trimming took 2 bases from V and 7 from J, leaving 17 bases between them. In germline, CDR1 is LGHDT, CDR2 YNNKEL (reference sequence). The CDR3 consists of 15 residues. Written as DNA, the CDR3 is TGTGCCAGCAGCCAATGGGACGTTCCCCACGGGACCCAGTACTTC. As protein: CASSQWDVPHGTQYF.

This clonotype was found many times. CDR3 DNA: TGTGCCAGCAGTTCCTACGGGGGTGGGGCACGCTTCAGCAATCAGCCCCAGCATTTT. Translating it yields CASSSYGGGARFSNQPQHF. The gene calls are TRBV28 and TRBJ1-5, with D perhaps matching TRBD1 (5 bases). CDR1 is MDHEN, CDR2 SYDVKM, per germline. V was shortened by 4 bases and J by 1 base, with 23 bases between the two germline ends. The CDR3 has 19 amino acids.

The chain is built from TRBV18 and TRBJ2-3; no definite D call. Trimming took off 0 bases at V and 2 bases at J, with 6 bases between the two ends. The CDR3 length is 14 residues. Looked up from germline, CDR1 is KGHSH and CDR2 is LQKENI. The CDR3 sequence is CASSPPTITDTQYF. The CDR3 region has the DNA TGTGCCAGCTCACCACCGACCATCACAGATACGCAGTATTTT.

This chain connects TRBV2 to TRBJ2-7; D ambiguous. The germline gives CDR1 SNHLY, CDR2 FYNNEI. CDR3 length: 13 amino acids. The V and J ends lost 6 bases and 4 bases respectively, with 13 bases between them. The CDR3 DNA is TGTGCCAGCAGGGTATTAGAATCATACGAGCAGTACTTC. Its protein product is CASRVLESYEQYF.

The rearrangement uses TRBV7-8 and TRBJ2-2; 10 bases are shared with TRBD1. CDR1 SGHVS and CDR2 FQNEAQ come from the germline V gene. The trim removed 4 bases at V and 5 bases at J, leaving 7 bases unmatched. The CDR3 sequence is 16 residues long. The CDR3 region has the DNA TGTGCCAGCAGCTGGGGGGCGGGACAGGGGACCGGGGAGCTGTTTTTT. Its translation is CASSWGAGQGTGELFF.

Ten or more counts support this clonotype. This rearrangement joins TRBV6-4 to TRBJ1-1; TRBD1 agrees at 9 bases. Looked up from germline, CDR1 is MRHNA and CDR2 is SNTAGT. This CDR3 has 20 residues. V shed 9 bases and J 6 bases; nucleotides not matched to a gene: 29. This CDR3 is CASNKSGQGRAPLTYAEAFF. DNA for the CDR3: TGTGCCAGTAACAAATCGGGACAGGGTAGGGCCCCCCTTACTTACGCTGAAGCTTTCTTT.

This clonotype was found many times. The chain joins TRBV11-2 to TRBJ2-7; the D is unclear. CDR1 and CDR2 (germline): SGHAT, FQNNGV. This CDR3 is built from 11 residues. V was clipped by 0 bases and J by 10 bases, with 7 bases between them. In DNA, the CDR3 is TGTGCCAGCAGCTTAGATTTTGACCAGTACTTC. It encodes CASSLDFDQYF. The full variable domain, with the rest looked up from reference TRBV11-2 and TRBJ2-7, is EAGVAQSPRYKIIEKRQSVAFWCNPISGHATLYWYQQILGQGPKLLIQFQNNGVVDDSQLPKDRFSAERLKGVDSTLKIQPAKLEDSAVYLCASSLDFDQYFGPGTRLTVT.

This clonotype was seen many times. Mismatch with germline at one junction end may stem from a read error. V gene TRBV5-1 combines with J gene TRBJ2-2; tentatively, D is TRBD1 or TRBD2 (5 bases each). CDR3 length: 15 amino acids. Germline lookup yields CDR1 SGHRS and CDR2 YFSETQ. CDR3 in DNA: TGTGCCAGCAGCTTGGCCCCAGGGAGCACCGGGGAGCTGTTTTTT. This codes for CASSLAPGSTGELFF.

This clonotype occurred a few times. This chain links TRBV19 with TRBJ1-5, with TRBD1 identical over 8 bases. The CDR3 has 15 residues. CDR1 LNHDA and CDR2 SQIVND come from the germline V gene (reference sequence). V gave up 3 bases and J gave up 3 bases; unmatched junction bases: 4. The CDR3 DNA sequence: TGTGCCAGTAGTATGGGCAGGGGGCACAATCAGCCCCAGCATTTT. As protein: CASSMGRGHNQPQHF.

This clonotype has only a few counts. The genes are TRBV28 and TRBJ2-7; perhaps TRBD1 as D (6 bases). This CDR3 has 18 amino acids. V was pared by 1 base and J by 1 base, with 20 bases between. Germline V gene lookup returns CDR1 MDHEN and CDR2 SYDVKM. Written as DNA, the CDR3 is TGTGCCAGCAGTTTATCTACACAGACAGGTTATTCTTCCTACGAGCAGTACTTC. This sequence encodes CASSLSTQTGYSSYEQYF.

This chain links TRBV9 with TRBJ2-5, with D possibly matching TRBD2 (6 bases). The length of the CDR3 is 19 residues. V was pared by 0 bases and J by 1 base, with 22 bases between. Germline CDR1 is SGDLS and CDR2 is YYNGEE. CDR3: CASSVAPLASGYFQETQYF. The CDR3 DNA sequence: TGTGCCAGCAGCGTAGCCCCTCTCGCCAGCGGGTACTTCCAAGAGACCCAGTACTTC.

This clonotype appeared many times. The chain has TRBV7-2 and TRBJ1-4; D perhaps matches TRBD1 (5 bases). The germline CDR1 and CDR2 sequences are SGHTA and FQGNSA. CDR3 length equals 15 residues. Trimming stripped 1 base from V and 6 bases from J, with 12 bases between. The CDR3 sequence: CASSLEGRKHEKLFF. The CDR3 DNA sequence: TGTGCCAGCAGCTTAGAGGGGAGGAAGCATGAAAAACTGTTTTTT.

In its sample, this clonotype was seen many times. The V gene is TRBV7-2, the J gene TRBJ2-2; 11 bases are a match to TRBD2. The CDR3 contains 16 residues. The V gene end was trimmed by 7 bases and the J gene end by 7 bases; junction bases not matched to a gene: 11. Germline V gene sequence: CDR1 SGHTA, CDR2 FQGNSA. DNA for the CDR3: TGTGCCAGCATCAGATCTAGCGGGAGGCTTTACGGGGAGCTGTTTTTT. As protein: CASIRSSGRLYGELFF.

The chain recombines TRBV7-3 with TRBJ2-4; perhaps TRBD1 as D (6 bases). The germline V and J ends were trimmed by 5 bases and 8 bases, with 13 bases remaining between them. CDR1 and CDR2 (germline): SGHTA, FQGTGA. The CDR3 totals 13 residues. Here the CDR3 DNA reads TGTGCCAGCAGCGCCAGACCAGGGGACATTCAGTACTTC. It translates to CASSARPGDIQYF. Using reference TRBV7-3 and TRBJ2-4 for the parts outside the CDR3, the full variable domain is GAGVSQTPSNKVTEKGKYVELRCDPISGHTALYWYRQSLGQGPEFLIYFQGTGAADDSGLPNDRFFAVRPEGSVSTLKIQRTERGDSAVYLCASSARPGDIQYFGAGTRLSVL.

This clonotype has just a few counts. A much more abundant neighbour one base away suggests this may be a read error. The chain recombines TRBV2 with TRBJ2-1; 11 bases map to TRBD2. The CDR3 loop spans 14 amino acids. Per germline, CDR1 SNHLY and CDR2 FYNNEI. CDR3 nucleotide sequence: TGTGCCAGCACTGAACTAGCGGGAGCGATCGGGCAGTTCTTC. This codes for CASTELAGAIGQFF.

The chain uses TRBV7-2 and TRBJ2-3, with 7 bases that match TRBD1. V trimming: 6 bases; J trimming: 3 bases; junction bases outside the gene matches: 9. CDR1 and CDR2 from the germline V gene are SGHTA and FQGNSA. This CDR3 region has 15 residues. In DNA, the CDR3 is TGTGCCAGCAGTGCAGTCCAGGGGGTAACAGATACGCAGTATTTT. The encoded protein is CASSAVQGVTDTQYF.

This clonotype was observed a handful of times. The rearrangement joins TRBV7-9 to TRBJ2-3; D might be TRBD1 (5 bases). The CDR3 has 17 residues. The V end was cut by 2 bases, the J end by 2 bases, with 17 bases between. Looked up from germline, CDR1 is SEHNR and CDR2 is FQNEAQ (reference sequence). The CDR3 DNA is TGTGCCAGCAGCTTAAGCGTAGGGGCAGGTACCACAGATACGCAGTATTTT. Translating it yields CASSLSVGAGTTDTQYF. Using reference TRBV7-9 and TRBJ2-3 for the parts outside the CDR3, the full variable domain is DTGVSQNPRHKITKRGQNVTFRCDPISEHNRLYWYRQTLGQGPEFLTYFQNEAQLEKSRLLSDRFSAERPKGSFSTLEIQRTEQGDSAMYLCASSLSVGAGTTDTQYFGPGTRLTVL.

On this clonotype: This may be a read error, as it is one base from a much larger clone. This chain joins TRBV7-8 and TRBJ2-1, with 9 bases fitting TRBD1. The germline V gene has CDR1 SGHVS and CDR2 FQNEAQ. Germline trimming cut 3 bases from V and 13 bases from J; bases unmatched to any gene: 16. The CDR3 is made up of 16 amino acids. CDR3 sequence (DNA): TGTGCCAGCAGCTTGGGGACAGGGCGGTCGAAAGAGACCCAGTTCTTC. This codes for CASSLGTGRSKETQFF.

The sample holds many counts of this clonotype. The chain is built from TRBV13 and TRBJ1-4; 9 positions match TRBD1. CDR1 and CDR2 from the germline V gene are PRHDT and FYEKMQ (reference sequence). The CDR3 spans 16 residues. Losses at the gene ends were 6 bases for V and 4 bases for J; bases not matched to a gene: 9. CDR3 DNA: TGTGCCAGCAGGCGACGTGAGGGACAGGGTAATGAAAAACTGTTTTTT. Its translation: CASRRREGQGNEKLFF.

At least ten counts were recorded for this clonotype. V is TRBV28 and J is TRBJ2-7; 10 nucleotides line up with TRBD2. The CDR3 extends over 17 amino acids. Germline lookup yields CDR1 MDHEN and CDR2 SYDVKM. J lost 5 bases, V lost 4 bases, and 14 bases had no gene match. CDR3 nucleotide sequence: TGTGCCAGCAGTTACAATAGCGGGAGGCCCAAAGGGGACGAGCAGTACTTC. Protein product: CASSYNSGRPKGDEQYF.

The chain combines TRBV5-1 with TRBJ2-1, with 8 bases identical to TRBD2. CDR1 is SGHRS, CDR2 YFSETQ, per germline. V was clipped by 4 bases and J by 8 bases; unmatched bases: 11. The CDR3 is 15 residues long. CDR3 protein: CASSTRSREGDEQFF. The CDR3 DNA reads as TGCGCCAGCAGCACCCGGTCACGGGAGGGGGATGAGCAGTTCTTC.

This clonotype was counted between two and nine times. The J gene is TRBJ2-5, the V gene TRBV20-1; the D call may be TRBD1 or TRBD2 (5 bases each). In germline, CDR1 is DFQATT, CDR2 SNEGSKA (reference sequence). This CDR3 is built from 12 residues. V was shortened by 6 bases and J by 9 bases, with 17 bases between the two germline ends. The CDR3 region is CSAPLVVGAQYF. The CDR3, as DNA: TGCAGTGCCCCCCTGGTGGTGGGGGCCCAGTACTTC.

The chain links TRBV10-2 to TRBJ2-3; TRBD2 is a possible D gene (6 bases). Germline-derived CDR1 and CDR2 are WSHSY and SAAADI. This CDR3 has 14 amino acids. Trimming took off 6 bases at V and 2 bases at J, with 12 bases between the two ends. The CDR3 loop is CASSHSGFTDTQYF. CDR3 coding DNA: TGCGCCAGCAGCCATAGCGGCTTCACAGATACGCAGTATTTT.